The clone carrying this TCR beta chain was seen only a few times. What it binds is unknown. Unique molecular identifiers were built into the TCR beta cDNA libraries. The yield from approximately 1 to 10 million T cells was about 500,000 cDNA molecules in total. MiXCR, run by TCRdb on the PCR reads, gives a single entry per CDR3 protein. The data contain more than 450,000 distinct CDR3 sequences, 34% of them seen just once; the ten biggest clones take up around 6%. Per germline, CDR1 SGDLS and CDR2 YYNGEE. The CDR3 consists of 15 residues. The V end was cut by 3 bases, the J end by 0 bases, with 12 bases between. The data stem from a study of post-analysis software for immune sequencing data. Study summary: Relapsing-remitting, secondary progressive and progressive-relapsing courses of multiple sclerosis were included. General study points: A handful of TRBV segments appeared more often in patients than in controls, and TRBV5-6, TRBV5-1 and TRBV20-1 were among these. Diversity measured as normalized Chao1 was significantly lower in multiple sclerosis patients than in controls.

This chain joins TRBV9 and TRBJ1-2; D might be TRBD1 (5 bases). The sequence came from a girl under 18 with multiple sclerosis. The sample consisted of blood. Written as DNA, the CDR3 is TGTGCCAGCAGCGCCTCAGACAGATCTAACTATGGCTACACCTTC. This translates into CASSASDRSNYGYTF. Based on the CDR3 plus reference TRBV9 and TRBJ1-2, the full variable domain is DSGVTQTPKHLITATGQRVTLRCSPRSGDLSVYWYQQSLDQGLQFLIQYYNGEERAKGNILERFSAQQFPDLHSELNLSSLELGDSALYFCASSASDRSNYGYTFGSGTRLTVV.